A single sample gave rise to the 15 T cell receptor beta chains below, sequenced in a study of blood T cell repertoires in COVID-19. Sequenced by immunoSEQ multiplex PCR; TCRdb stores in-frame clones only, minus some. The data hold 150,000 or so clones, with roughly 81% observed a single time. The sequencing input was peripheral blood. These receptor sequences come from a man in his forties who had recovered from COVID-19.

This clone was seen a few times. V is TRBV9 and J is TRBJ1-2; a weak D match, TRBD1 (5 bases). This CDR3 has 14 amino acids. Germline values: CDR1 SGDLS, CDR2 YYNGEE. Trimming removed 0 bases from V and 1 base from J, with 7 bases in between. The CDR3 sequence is CASSVDGGNYGYTF. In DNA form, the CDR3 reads TGTGCCAGCAGCGTAGACGGGGGTAACTATGGCTACACCTTC.

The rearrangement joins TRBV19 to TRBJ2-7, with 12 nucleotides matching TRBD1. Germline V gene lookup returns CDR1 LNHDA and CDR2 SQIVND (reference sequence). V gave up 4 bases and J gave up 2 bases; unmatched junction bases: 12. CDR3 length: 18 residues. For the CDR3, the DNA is TGTGCCAGTAGTACGGAGGGACAGGGGGCGCTGGTTCCCTACGAGCAGTACTTC. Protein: CASSTEGQGALVPYEQYF.

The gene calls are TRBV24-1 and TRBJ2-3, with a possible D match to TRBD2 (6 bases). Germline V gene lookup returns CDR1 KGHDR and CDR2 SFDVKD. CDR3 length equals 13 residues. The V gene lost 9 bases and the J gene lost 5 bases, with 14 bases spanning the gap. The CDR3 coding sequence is TGTGCCACCGGGGGGACCACGGGAGATACGCAGTATTTT. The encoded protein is CATGGTTGDTQYF.

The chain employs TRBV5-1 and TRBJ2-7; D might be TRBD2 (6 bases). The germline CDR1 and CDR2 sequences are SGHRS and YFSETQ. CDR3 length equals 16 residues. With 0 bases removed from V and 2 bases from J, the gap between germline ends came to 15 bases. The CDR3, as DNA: TGCGCCAGCAGCTTGGCCGGGCGCGGGATCACCTACGAGCAGTACTTC. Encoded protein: CASSLAGRGITYEQYF.

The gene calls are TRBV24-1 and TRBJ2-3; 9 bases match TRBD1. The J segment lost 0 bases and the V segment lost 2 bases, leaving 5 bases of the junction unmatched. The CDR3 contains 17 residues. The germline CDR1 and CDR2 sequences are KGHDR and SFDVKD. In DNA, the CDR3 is TGTGCCACCAGTGATTCCCGACAGGGGGGGAGCACAGATACGCAGTATTTT. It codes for CATSDSRQGGSTDTQYF.

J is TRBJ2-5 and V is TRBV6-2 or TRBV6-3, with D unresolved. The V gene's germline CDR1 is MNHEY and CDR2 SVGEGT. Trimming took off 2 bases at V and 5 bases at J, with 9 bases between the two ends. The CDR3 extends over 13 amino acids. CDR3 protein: CASSYVRLETQYF. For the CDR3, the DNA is TGTGCCAGCAGTTACGTGAGGTTGGAGACCCAGTACTTC.

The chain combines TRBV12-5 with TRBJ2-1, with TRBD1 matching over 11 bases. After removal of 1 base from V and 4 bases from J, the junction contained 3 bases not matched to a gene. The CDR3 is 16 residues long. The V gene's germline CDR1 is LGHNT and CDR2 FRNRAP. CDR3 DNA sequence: TGTGCTAGTGGTTTGGCCGGACAGGGGGCTTACAATGAGCAGTTCTTC. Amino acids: CASGLAGQGAYNEQFF.

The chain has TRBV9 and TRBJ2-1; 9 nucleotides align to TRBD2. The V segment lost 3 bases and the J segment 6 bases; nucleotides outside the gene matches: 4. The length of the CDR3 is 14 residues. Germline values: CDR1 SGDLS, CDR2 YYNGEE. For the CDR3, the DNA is TGTGCCAGCAGCGCTACTAGCGGGTTCAATGAGCAGTTCTTC. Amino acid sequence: CASSATSGFNEQFF.

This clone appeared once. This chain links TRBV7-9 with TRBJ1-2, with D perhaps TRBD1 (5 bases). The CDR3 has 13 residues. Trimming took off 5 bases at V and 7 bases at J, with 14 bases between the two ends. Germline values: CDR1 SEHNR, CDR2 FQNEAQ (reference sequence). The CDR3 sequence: CASSLGGGLGYTF. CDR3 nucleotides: TGTGCCAGCAGCCTGGGGGGAGGCCTTGGCTACACCTTC.

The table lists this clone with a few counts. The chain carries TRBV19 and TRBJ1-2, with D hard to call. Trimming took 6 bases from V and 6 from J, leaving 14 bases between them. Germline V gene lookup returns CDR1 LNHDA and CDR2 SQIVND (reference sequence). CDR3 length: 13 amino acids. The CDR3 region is CASRDFGVNGYTF. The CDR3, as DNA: TGTGCCAGTAGAGATTTCGGGGTCAATGGCTACACCTTC.

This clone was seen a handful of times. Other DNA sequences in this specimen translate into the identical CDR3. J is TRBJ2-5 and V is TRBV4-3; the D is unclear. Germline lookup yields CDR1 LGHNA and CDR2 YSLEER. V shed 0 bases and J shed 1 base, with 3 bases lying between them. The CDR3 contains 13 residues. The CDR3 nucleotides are TGCGCCAGCAGCCAAGAACTCCAAGAGACCCAGTACTTC. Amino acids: CASSQELQETQYF.

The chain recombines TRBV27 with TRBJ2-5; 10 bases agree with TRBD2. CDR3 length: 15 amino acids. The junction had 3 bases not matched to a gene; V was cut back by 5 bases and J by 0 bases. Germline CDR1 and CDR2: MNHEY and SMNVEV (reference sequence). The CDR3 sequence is CASSALAGYQETQYF. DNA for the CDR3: TGTGCCAGCAGTGCACTAGCGGGGTACCAAGAGACCCAGTACTTC.

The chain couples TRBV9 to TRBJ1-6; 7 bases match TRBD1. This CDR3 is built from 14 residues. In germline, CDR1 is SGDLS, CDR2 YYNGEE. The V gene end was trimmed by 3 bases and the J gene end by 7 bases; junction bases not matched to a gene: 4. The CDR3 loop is CASSATGENSPLHF. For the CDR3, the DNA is TGTGCCAGCAGCGCAACAGGGGAAAATTCACCCCTCCACTTT.

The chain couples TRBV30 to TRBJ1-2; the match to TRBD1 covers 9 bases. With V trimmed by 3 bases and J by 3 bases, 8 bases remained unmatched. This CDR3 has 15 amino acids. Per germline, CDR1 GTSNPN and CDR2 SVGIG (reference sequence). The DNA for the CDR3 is TGTGCCTGGAGAAGCACAGGGGGCTGGGACTATGGCTACACCTTC. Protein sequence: CAWRSTGGWDYGYTF.

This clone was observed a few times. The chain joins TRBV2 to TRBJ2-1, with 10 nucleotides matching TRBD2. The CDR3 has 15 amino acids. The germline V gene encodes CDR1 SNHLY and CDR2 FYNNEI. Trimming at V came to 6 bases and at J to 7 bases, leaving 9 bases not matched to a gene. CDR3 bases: TGTGCCAGCAGGCCAAGGACTAGCGGACGGAATGAGCAGTTCTTC. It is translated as CASRPRTSGRNEQFF.